This entry lists 10 T cell receptor beta chains sequenced from one sample in a study of T cell changes during pregnancy in multiple sclerosis. The repertoire was sequenced with immunoSEQ multiplex PCR; TCRdb's copy has only in-frame clones and lacks some. The repertoire includes 50,000 to 60,000 clones, approximately 90% of them detected once, and around 0.57% sits in the top ten. This material consisted of CD4+ T cells from peripheral blood mononuclear cells, taken in the first trimester of pregnancy. These receptors originate from a female donor with multiple sclerosis, enrolled in a pregnancy study.

This clone showed up just once. CDR3 amino acids: CATSRGRVPYEQYF. Here the CDR3 DNA reads TGTGCCACCAGCAGAGGTCGAGTCCCCTACGAGCAGTACTTC. V gene TRBV15 combines with J gene TRBJ2-7; no clear D. The CDR3 totals 14 residues. Germline CDR1 reads LNHNV; CDR2 reads YYDKDF (reference sequence). The V end was cut by 1 base, the J end by 2 bases, with 9 bases between.

The CDR3 bases are TGTGCCAGCAGCTGGGACAGGGGTAGTGCTGAAGCTTTCTTT. This translates into CASSWDRGSAEAFF. The rearrangement uses TRBV7-2 and TRBJ1-1; 10 bases are shared with TRBD1. The CDR3 has 14 amino acids. V trimming: 4 bases; J trimming: 6 bases; junction bases outside the gene matches: 5. The germline CDR1 and CDR2 sequences are SGHTA and FQGNSA.

The rearrangement uses TRBV29-1 and TRBJ1-1, with D possibly TRBD1 on 5 matching bases. V was trimmed by 7 bases and J by 3 bases, leaving 15 bases between them. CDR3 length: 13 residues. Germline assignment: CDR1 SQVTM and CDR2 ANQGSEA. For the CDR3, the DNA is TGCAGCGGGTGGGAGGGGCTGGACACTGAAGCTTTCTTT. Amino acid sequence: CSGWEGLDTEAFF.

The chain employs TRBV28 and TRBJ1-2, with 7 positions matching TRBD1. Germline V CDR1 and CDR2: MDHEN, SYDVKM. The trim removed 6 bases at V and 8 bases at J, leaving 3 bases unmatched. The CDR3 is 11 amino acids. The CDR3 DNA follows: TGTGCCAGCAGCGACAGGGTCGGCTACACCTTC. Amino acids: CASSDRVGYTF.

The chain has TRBV5-1 and TRBJ2-7; 8 positions agree with TRBD2. Germline V lookup: CDR1 SGHRS, CDR2 YFSETQ. After removal of 5 bases from V and 4 bases from J, the junction contained 11 bases not matched to a gene. CDR3 length equals 15 residues. CDR3 nucleotide sequence: TGCGCCAGCAGTTACTACCGGGAGGGGTTATACGAGCAGTACTTC. Translating gives CASSYYREGLYEQYF.

The rearrangement uses TRBV28 and TRBJ2-7, with 8 nucleotides matching TRBD2. Germline V CDR1 and CDR2: MDHEN, SYDVKM. V shed 8 bases and J 7 bases; nucleotides not matched to a gene: 10. The CDR3 is made up of 13 amino acids. CDR3 sequence reads: CASLAGGRGEQYF. In DNA form, the CDR3 reads TGTGCCAGCCTAGCGGGTGGGAGGGGAGAGCAGTACTTC.

V is TRBV5-1 and J is TRBJ2-7; possible D gene TRBD1, 6 bases. V was pared by 6 bases and J by 3 bases, with 16 bases between. CDR1 is SGHRS, CDR2 YFSETQ, per germline. The CDR3 is 14 residues long. CDR3 nucleotides: TGCGCCAGCAAAAAACAGGGACGGGACTACGAGCAGTACTTC. This gives the protein CASKKQGRDYEQYF.

V and J are TRBV13 and TRBJ2-2; D is uncertain. The V gene's germline CDR1 is PRHDT and CDR2 FYEKMQ (reference sequence). Trimming stripped 5 bases from V and 3 bases from J, with 10 bases between. The CDR3 is 14 amino acids. The CDR3 spells CASSPSIHTGELFF. The CDR3, as DNA: TGTGCCAGCAGCCCCAGTATCCACACCGGGGAGCTGTTTTTT.

In regard to this clone: Germline and junction disagree at one end, which may indicate a read error. The rearrangement joins TRBV18 to TRBJ2-3; the match to TRBD2 covers 9 bases. In germline, CDR1 is KGHSH, CDR2 LQKENI. The CDR3 runs to 18 residues. CDR3 coding DNA: TGTGCCAGCTCCCCACCCCGAAGCGGGGGGTTCGGCACAGATACGCAGTATTTT. Residues: CASSPPRSGGFGTDTQYF.

The chain combines TRBV5-6 with TRBJ2-3; 7 nucleotides match TRBD2. With 2 bases clipped from V and 5 bases from J, the junction kept 14 bases outside the gene matches. Germline assignment: CDR1 SGHDT and CDR2 YYEEEE. This CDR3 is 17 amino acids long. Written as DNA, the CDR3 is TGTGCCAGCAGCTTTCTCGGAGGGGACGGGAGGAGAGATACGCAGTATTTT. Protein: CASSFLGGDGRRDTQYF.